This T cell receptor (beta chain) was recorded in a study of beta chain features in type 1 diabetes. Across the whole study: Sorted cells examined across all samples numbered 95 million to 120 million.

Only one heparinised blood draw was taken per donor, and its volume averaged around 100 mL. The sequenced template was cDNA made from the entire isolated RNA. Mean read depth for naive, central memory and regulatory T cell samples was around 3.5 million reads. The data were produced by immunoSEQ multiplex PCR, yet TCRdb's version contains in-frame clones alone and is incomplete. The table lists hundreds of thousands of clones, over 10% of them singletons, with around 0.02% in the top ten. This clone was counted only a few times. The antigen is not known. Trimming took 4 bases from V and 5 from J, leaving 15 bases between them. This CDR3 has 14 residues. Germline CDR1 and CDR2: SGHDT and YYEEEE. Study-wide results and limits: Diminished insertions and augmented deletions at VDJ junctions characterized type 1 diabetes patients.

The rearrangement links TRBV5-6 to TRBJ1-2; the D gene is possibly TRBD1 (5 bases). This receptor was obtained from a man between 18 and 35 years old in good health. Sequencing was done on a sample of naive CD4+ T cells from blood. The CDR3 loop is CASSEGLAPYGYTF. The CDR3 nucleotides read TGTGCCAGCAGCGAGGGACTTGCCCCATATGGCTACACCTTC. Based on the CDR3 plus reference TRBV5-6 and TRBJ1-2, the full variable domain is DAGVTQSPTHLIKTRGQQVTLRCSPKSGHDTVSWYQQALGQGPQFIFQYYEEEERQRGNFPDRFSGHQFPNYSSELNVNALLLGDSALYLCASSEGLAPYGYTFGSGTRLTVV.